The 5 T cell receptor beta chains listed next were all sequenced from one sample in a study of blood T cell repertoires in COVID-19 (TCRdb year 2020). The method behind the library was the immunoSEQ multiplex PCR assay. TCRdb provides this immuneACCESS table in a form limited to in-frame rearrangements. Some clones are lacking; in checked studies, under half of them reflect an unresolved V gene, and why the rest are absent is not known. This sample gives approximately 400,000 clones in total; 88% of them show up just once. The ten largest clones represent about 1.2% of the sample. Sequencing used PBMCs or T cells enriched from blood (not recorded which). These receptors were collected from a woman younger than 35 who had recovered from COVID-19.

The chain joins TRBV5-1 to TRBJ2-5, with a weak D call TRBD2 (6 bases). CDR1 and CDR2 from the germline V gene are SGHRS and YFSETQ. This CDR3 region has 14 residues. V dropped 0 bases and J dropped 2 bases, with 8 bases sitting between them. The CDR3 bases are TGCGCCAGCAGCTTGGCGGGACTGCAAGAGACCCAGTACTTC. It codes for CASSLAGLQETQYF. Filled out from reference TRBV5-1 and TRBJ2-5, the complete variable domain reads KAGVTQTPRYLIKTRGQQVTLSCSPISGHRSVSWYQQTPGQGLQFLFEYFSETQRNKGNFPGRFSGRQFSNSRSEMNVSTLELGDSALYLCASSLAGLQETQYFGPGTRLLVL.

The rearrangement uses TRBV5-5 and TRBJ1-4; 9 nucleotides match TRBD1. This CDR3 has 15 amino acids. Germline V gene lookup returns CDR1 SGHKS and CDR2 YYEKEE (reference sequence). Trimming at V came to 2 bases and at J to 2 bases, leaving 1 base not matched to a gene. CDR3 sequence reads: CASSLQGATNEKLFF. CDR3 in DNA: TGTGCCAGCAGCTTACAGGGGGCGACTAATGAAAAACTGTTTTTT.

The chain uses TRBV7-9 and TRBJ1-3; 9 bases map to TRBD1. Germline CDR1 and CDR2: SEHNR and FQNEAQ (reference sequence). J gave up 5 bases and V 5 bases, and 7 bases lay outside the gene matches. The CDR3 spans 15 residues. The CDR3 loop is CASSDTGQGRNTIYF. Written as DNA, the CDR3 is TGTGCCAGCAGCGACACGGGACAGGGCCGAAACACCATATATTTT.

V usage is TRBV12-3 or TRBV12-4 and J usage is TRBJ1-1; a possible D gene is TRBD1 (5 bases). V was pared by 1 base and J by 6 bases, with 9 bases between. The CDR3 sequence is 13 residues long. Here the CDR3 DNA reads TGTGCCAGCAGTTTAGGGGGGGACGCTGAAGCTTTCTTT. Translating gives CASSLGGDAEAFF.

V and J are TRBV4-1 and TRBJ1-2; D gene unclear. The V end was cut by 6 bases, the J end by 4 bases, with 15 bases between. In germline, CDR1 is MGHRA, CDR2 YSYEKL. The CDR3 has 14 amino acids. The CDR3 DNA reads TGCGCCAGCAGGTCCTCGGGGTTTGGCTATGGCTACACCTTC. This sequence encodes CASRSSGFGYGYTF.